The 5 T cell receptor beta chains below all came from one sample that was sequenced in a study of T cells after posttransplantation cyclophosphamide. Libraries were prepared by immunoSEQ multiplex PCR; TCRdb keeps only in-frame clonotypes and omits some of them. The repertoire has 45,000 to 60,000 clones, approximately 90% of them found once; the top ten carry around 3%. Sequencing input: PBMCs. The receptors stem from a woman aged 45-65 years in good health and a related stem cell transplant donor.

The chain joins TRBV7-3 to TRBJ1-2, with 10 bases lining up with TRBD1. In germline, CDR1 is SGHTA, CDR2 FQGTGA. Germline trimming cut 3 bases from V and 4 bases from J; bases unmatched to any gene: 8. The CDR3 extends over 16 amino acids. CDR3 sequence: CASSLGGQGRTYGYTF. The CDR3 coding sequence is TGTGCCAGCAGCTTGGGGGGACAGGGGCGGACCTATGGCTACACCTTC.

This chain's CDR3 is CASRAGNNPGTGELFF. DNA for the CDR3: TGTGCCAGCCGGGCAGGGAACAATCCTGGCACCGGGGAGCTGTTTTTT. The V call is TRBV28, the J call TRBJ2-2; D is possibly TRBD1 (5 bases). V was pared by 8 bases and J by 4 bases, with 20 bases between. The length of the CDR3 is 16 residues. Germline assignment: CDR1 MDHEN and CDR2 SYDVKM.

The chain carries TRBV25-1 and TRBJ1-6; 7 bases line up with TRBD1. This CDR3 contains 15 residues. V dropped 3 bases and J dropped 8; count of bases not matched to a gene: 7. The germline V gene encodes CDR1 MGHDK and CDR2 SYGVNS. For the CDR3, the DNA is TGTGCCAGCAGTGACGAGGGACAGATGGATTCACCCCTCCACTTT. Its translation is CASSDEGQMDSPLHF.

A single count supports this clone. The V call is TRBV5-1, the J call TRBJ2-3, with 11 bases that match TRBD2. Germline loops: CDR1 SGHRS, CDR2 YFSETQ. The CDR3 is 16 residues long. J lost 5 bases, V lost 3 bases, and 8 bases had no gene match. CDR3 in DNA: TGCGCCAGCAGCTCTTCTAGCGGGGGGATTATAGATACGCAGTATTTT. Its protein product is CASSSSSGGIIDTQYF.

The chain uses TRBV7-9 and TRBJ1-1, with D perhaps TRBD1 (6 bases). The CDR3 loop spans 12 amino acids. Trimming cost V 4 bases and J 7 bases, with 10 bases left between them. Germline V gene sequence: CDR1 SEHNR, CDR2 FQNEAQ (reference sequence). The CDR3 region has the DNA TGTGCCAGCAGCTCCTGGACAGATGAAGCTTTCTTT. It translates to CASSSWTDEAFF.